In its sample, the clone carrying this T cell receptor beta chain was seen a few times. Random hexamers served to reverse transcribe roughly 0.5 to 1 ug RNA. With immunoSEQ multiplex PCR, TCR beta CDR3 was amplified across 54 Vbeta and 13 Jbeta. TCRdb used MiXCR to reprocess the immunoSEQ multiplex PCR reads, holding one entry per CDR3 protein. The sample lists 120,000 or so distinct CDR3 sequences, around 94% occurring once. This entry is derived from a study of CD8 T cells in Susac syndrome. V was shortened by 1 base and J by 0 bases, with 6 bases between the two germline ends. This CDR3 has 14 amino acids.

What was sequenced was CD8+ T cells from PBMCs. This chain joins TRBV12-3 or TRBV12-4 and TRBJ1-1, with TRBD1 as a possible D gene (6 bases). The sequence came from a human donor with Susac syndrome. Here the CDR3 reads CASSLGQVNTEAFF. The CDR3 nucleotides read TGTGCCAGCAGTTTAGGACAGGTGAACACTGAAGCTTTCTTT.